These 2 T cell receptor beta chains share one sample of origin, sequenced in a study of control samples from healthy donors and cancer patients. The table came from immunoSEQ multiplex PCR; TCRdb's copy has only in-frame clones and leaves some out. Of about 140,000 clones listed, around nine tenths were seen once; the top ten hold approximately 8.6%. Sequencing was performed on blood. All receptors come from a woman in her twenties or thirties in good health.

The rearrangement joins TRBV6-5 to TRBJ1-1; D is unresolved. There are 13 residues in the CDR3. V lost 6 bases, J lost 7 bases, and 15 bases lay in between. Germline assignment: CDR1 MNHEY and CDR2 SVGAGI. CDR3 DNA: TGTGCCAGCAGGCCTTCAAAGGGCCTTGAAGCTTTCTTT. It encodes CASRPSKGLEAFF.

The V call is TRBV30, the J call TRBJ1-2, with D possibly being TRBD1 (5 bases). With 3 bases removed from V and 0 bases from J, the gap between germline ends came to 8 bases. This CDR3 region has 13 residues. In germline, CDR1 is GTSNPN, CDR2 SVGIG (reference sequence). DNA of the CDR3: TGTGCCTGGAGCGAGGGGACTAACTATGGCTACACCTTC. This codes for CAWSEGTNYGYTF. Combining the CDR3 with reference TRBV30 and TRBJ1-2 gives the whole variable domain SQTIHQWPATLVQPVGSPLSLECTVEGTSNPNLYWYRQAAGRGLQLLFYSVGIGQISSEVPQNLSASRPQDRQFILSSKKLLLSDSGFYLCAWSEGTNYGYTFGSGTRLTVV.